The next 13 T cell receptor beta chains were all read from a single sample in a study of human T cells and chemical hapten exposure. TCRdb processed the RACE reads anew with MiXCR; each CDR3 protein has one entry. Of 150,000 to 200,000 distinct CDR3 sequences listed, around 23% are singletons. Time point noted: patch test 3, about 24 weeks after DPC sensitization. Treatment meaning: therapeutic diphenylcyclopropenone sensitization with weekly scalp DPC. The starting material was whole blood, obtained in connection with sensitization to the hapten diphenylcyclopropenone (DPC). The receptors originated from a woman in her 40s with alopecia areata. Some clones in this sample may be carry-over from other donors' samples.

This clonotype has just a few counts. The CDR3 reads CASSQDSLAGYNEQFF. The CDR3 region has the DNA TGCGCCAGCAGCCAAGATTCCCTAGCGGGCTACAATGAGCAGTTCTTC. V is TRBV4-3 and J is TRBJ2-1, with TRBD2 identical over 8 bases. Germline V gene lookup returns CDR1 LGHNA and CDR2 YSLEER. The CDR3 has 16 residues. The trim removed 0 bases at V and 3 bases at J, leaving 4 bases unmatched.

This rearrangement joins TRBV5-1 to TRBJ2-1; TRBD2 might be the D (6 bases). Trimming removed 2 bases at V and 8 bases at J, with 17 bases between. There are 15 residues in the CDR3. Germline values: CDR1 SGHRS, CDR2 YFSETQ. The CDR3 coding sequence is TGCGCCAGCAGCTTCGCCGGGACTCCCGAGTATGAGCAGTTCTTC. Translated: CASSFAGTPEYEQFF. Combining the CDR3 with reference TRBV5-1 and TRBJ2-1 gives the whole variable domain KAGVTQTPRYLIKTRGQQVTLSCSPISGHRSVSWYQQTPGQGLQFLFEYFSETQRNKGNFPGRFSGRQFSNSRSEMNVSTLELGDSALYLCASSFAGTPEYEQFFGPGTRLTVL.

In its sample, this clonotype was seen a few times. DNA for the CDR3: TGTGCCATCAGTTCAATGGACAGGGCCGGAAACACCATATATTTT. It translates to CAISSMDRAGNTIYF. The chain recombines TRBV10-3 with TRBJ1-3, with TRBD1 matching over 8 bases. This CDR3 has 15 amino acids. Trimming cost V 5 bases and J 4 bases; bases outside gene matches: 7. Germline V gives CDR1 ENHRY, CDR2 SYGVKD.

The chain links TRBV20-1 to TRBJ1-1; 8 bases match TRBD1. The CDR3 covers 13 residues. Germline lookup yields CDR1 DFQATT and CDR2 SNEGSKA (reference sequence). The trim removed 6 bases at V and 4 bases at J, leaving 7 bases unmatched. CDR3 DNA sequence: TGCAGTGCCGGAGGACAGGGCTTCACTGAAGCTTTCTTT. This translates into CSAGGQGFTEAFF.

This clonotype was seen more than once but under ten times. This CDR3 is CASSKTGGNSPLHF. For the CDR3, the DNA is TGTGCCAGCAGCAAGACAGGGGGGAATTCACCCCTCCACTTT. V usage is TRBV7-9 and J usage is TRBJ1-6; 9 nucleotides agree with TRBD1. In germline, CDR1 is SEHNR, CDR2 FQNEAQ (reference sequence). This CDR3 contains 14 residues. J gave up 7 bases and V 5 bases, and 3 bases lay outside the gene matches.

This clonotype showed up just a few times. The CDR3 spells CASSLVPAQETQYF. Written as DNA, the CDR3 is TGTGCCAGCAGCTTAGTGCCAGCTCAAGAGACCCAGTACTTC. The chain uses TRBV7-2 and TRBJ2-5; D not resolved. The CDR3 length is 14 residues. CDR1 is SGHTA and CDR2 is FQGNSA in the germline V gene. Deletions cut 1 base from V and 2 bases from J, with 8 bases between.

This clonotype was observed a few times. The chain uses TRBV28 and TRBJ2-7, with unresolved D. V lost 4 bases, J lost 9 bases, and 13 bases lay in between. Germline assignment: CDR1 MDHEN and CDR2 SYDVKM. The CDR3 is made up of 12 amino acids. CDR3 sequence reads: CASSSNNYRQYF. Written as DNA, the CDR3 is TGTGCCAGCAGTTCGAACAACTATCGGCAGTACTTC.

This clonotype was seen repeatedly, ten times or more. The chain couples TRBV20-1 to TRBJ2-5; D is undetermined. Trimming removed 2 bases from V and 2 bases from J, with 15 bases in between. The CDR3 is 15 residues long. From germline, CDR1 is DFQATT and CDR2 SNEGSKA (reference sequence). The CDR3 loop is CSARPPFGGQETQYF. The DNA of the CDR3 is TGCAGTGCTAGACCCCCGTTTGGTGGACAAGAGACCCAGTACTTC.

The chain has TRBV21-1 and TRBJ2-7; the table assigns TRBD1, which was not confirmed against the DNA. TRBV21-1 is given as a pseudogene. CDR3 size: 14 residues. CDR3 loop: CASNPRGRPYEQYF. The CDR3 DNA sequence: TGTGCCAGCAACCCCAGGGGGCGGCCCTACGAGCAGTACTTC.

The chain carries TRBV13 and TRBJ2-4, with a weak D call TRBD1 (5 bases). Germline loops: CDR1 PRHDT, CDR2 FYEKMQ (reference sequence). The germline V and J ends were trimmed by 5 bases and 0 bases, with 17 bases remaining between them. The CDR3 contains 17 residues. This CDR3 is CASSPLGLGQAKNIQYF. CDR3 bases: TGTGCCAGCAGCCCCCTAGGGCTGGGGCAAGCCAAAAACATTCAGTACTTC.

This clonotype occurred a few times. The V call is TRBV10-3, the J call TRBJ2-7; TRBD2 is a possible D gene (6 bases). The length of the CDR3 is 13 residues. Germline V gene data show CDR1 as ENHRY and CDR2 as SYGVKD. The V gene lost 8 bases and the J gene lost 2 bases, with 13 bases spanning the gap. This chain's CDR3 is CAISKGGTYEQYF. In nucleotides, the CDR3 is TGTGCCATCTCCAAGGGCGGGACCTACGAGCAGTACTTC.

This chain connects TRBV9 to TRBJ2-1; 8 nucleotides match TRBD2. Germline V CDR1 and CDR2: SGDLS, YYNGEE. The CDR3 spans 16 residues. The V gene end was trimmed by 1 base and the J gene end by 10 bases; junction bases not matched to a gene: 13. The CDR3 nucleotides are TGTGCCAGCAGCGTATCGGGACTAGAGGGGACGGGGGAGCAGTTCTTC. Its translation: CASSVSGLEGTGEQFF.

This chain joins TRBV12-3 or TRBV12-4 and TRBJ2-1; TRBD1 is a possible D gene (6 bases). Trimming stripped 7 bases from V and 2 bases from J, with 12 bases between. This CDR3 spans 14 amino acids. The DNA for the CDR3 is TGTGCCAGCACCCAGGGGCCCCCCTACAATGAGCAGTTCTTC. This translates into CASTQGPPYNEQFF.